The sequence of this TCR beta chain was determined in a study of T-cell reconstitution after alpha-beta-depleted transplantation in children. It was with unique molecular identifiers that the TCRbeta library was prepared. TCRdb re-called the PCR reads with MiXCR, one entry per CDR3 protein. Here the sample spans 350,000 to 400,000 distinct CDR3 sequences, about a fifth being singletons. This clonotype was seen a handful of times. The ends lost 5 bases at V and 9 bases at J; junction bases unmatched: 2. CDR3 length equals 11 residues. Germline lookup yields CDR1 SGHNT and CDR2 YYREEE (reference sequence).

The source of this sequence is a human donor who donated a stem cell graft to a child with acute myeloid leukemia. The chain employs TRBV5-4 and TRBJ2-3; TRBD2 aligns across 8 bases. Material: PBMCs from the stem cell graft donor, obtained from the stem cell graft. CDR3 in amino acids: CASSSGMTQYF. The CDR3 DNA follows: TGTGCCAGCAGTAGCGGGATGACGCAGTATTTT.